This TCR beta chain was documented in a study of T cells in tuberculosis. TCRdb keeps only in-frame clones here, not all; method: immunoSEQ multiplex PCR. The sample consists of tens of thousands of clones, around 90% of them appearing once. This clone was seen once. After thawing and overnight rest, PBMC were stained with GMM-loaded CD1B tetramer, viability dye and anti-CD3 for sorting. The lipid loaded on the CD1B tetramers was C32 glucose monomycolate from Rhodococcus equi. Germline lookup yields CDR1 LNHNV and CDR2 YYDKDF (reference sequence). The CDR3 has 16 amino acids. V lost 1 base and J 5 bases, leaving 16 bases between the germline ends.

The V gene is TRBV15, the J gene TRBJ2-3; a weak D match, TRBD1 (6 bases). This TCR was recovered from an adult woman with latent tuberculosis. Sequenced input: CD1b-GMM tetramer-negative cells sorted from PBMCs. The CDR3 spells CATSRGGQGGRDTQYF. The CDR3 DNA follows: TGTGCCACCAGCAGAGGCGGACAAGGGGGTAGAGATACGCAGTATTTT.